The clone carrying this TCR beta chain was found a few times. Antigen unknown. This specimen belongs to a study of CD8 T cells in Susac syndrome. Study-level results: The number of individuals included in the study's TCR sequencing and HLA analysis was acknowledged as relatively small.

Sequencing of TCR beta covered CD8+ and CD4+ T cells obtained from blood. The authors negatively isolated CD8+ and CD4+ T cells and FACS-enriched TEMRA cells. The CDR3 extends over 13 amino acids. The ends were cut back, 3 bases at V and 3 bases at J, with 9 bases in the middle. Roughly 0.45 to 1 ug RNA was reverse transcribed with random hexamers. Amplification of TCR beta CDR3 spanned 54 Vbeta and 13 Jbeta via immunoSEQ multiplex PCR. TCRdb analysed the immunoSEQ multiplex PCR reads with MiXCR anew, one entry per CDR3 protein. The sample holds about 180,000 distinct CDR3 sequences, 85% to 95% seen once.

V and J are TRBV12-3 or TRBV12-4 and TRBJ2-7, with TRBD1 as a possible D gene (6 bases). Material for sequencing was CD8+ T cells from PBMCs. This clonotype originated in a human donor with multiple sclerosis. CDR3 DNA: TGTGCCAGCAGTTTGGACAGAAGCTACGAGCAGTACTTC. This translates into CASSLDRSYEQYF.